The 16 T cell receptor beta chains listed next were all sequenced from one sample in a study of shared clonotypes between healthy human individuals. Using immunoSEQ multiplex PCR, the repertoire was profiled, and TCRdb retains in-frame clones only, with some absent. The table shows about half a million clones, with about 80% occurring only once. Sequencing was performed on PBMCs. The receptors stem from a woman in her forties in good health. Some clones in this sample may be carry-over from other donors' samples.

CDR3 sequence (DNA): TGTGCCAGCAGCCTCGACAGGAGCACTGAAGCTTTCTTT. This sequence encodes CASSLDRSTEAFF. The rearrangement joins TRBV6-6 to TRBJ1-1; tentative D call: TRBD1 (6 bases). V was cut by 6 bases and J by 4 bases, with 12 bases left in between. Germline V gene lookup returns CDR1 MNHNY and CDR2 SVGAGI (reference sequence). This CDR3 is built from 13 residues.

The chain carries TRBV7-2 and TRBJ2-7, with 13 bases that match TRBD2. The CDR3 covers 16 residues. Per the germline V gene, CDR1 is SGHTA and CDR2 is FQGNSA. V shed 5 bases, J shed 4 bases, and the junction held 8 bases outside the gene matches. CDR3 coding DNA: TGTGCCAGCAGCGTAACCGGGACTAGCGGGATTTACGAGCAGTACTTC. This sequence encodes CASSVTGTSGIYEQYF.

This chain connects TRBV5-8 to TRBJ2-3, with 15 positions matching TRBD2. Germline V gives CDR1 SGHTS, CDR2 YDEGEE. V lost 3 bases, J lost 5 bases, and 7 bases stayed unmatched. The CDR3 extends over 17 amino acids. The chain's CDR3 is CASSSGLAGGPGDTQYF. The CDR3 DNA follows: TGTGCCAGCAGCTCTGGACTAGCGGGAGGGCCAGGAGATACGCAGTATTTT.

The chain couples TRBV2 to TRBJ1-2; tentatively, D is TRBD1 (6 bases). CDR1 is SNHLY, CDR2 FYNNEI, per germline. Deletions cut 6 bases from V and 4 bases from J, with 15 bases between. CDR3 length equals 14 residues. CDR3 amino acids: CASSHETGPYGYTF. The CDR3 nucleotides are TGTGCCAGCAGCCACGAAACAGGGCCCTATGGCTACACCTTC.

V gene TRBV5-1 combines with J gene TRBJ1-1; 7 bases are a match to TRBD1. Per germline, CDR1 SGHRS and CDR2 YFSETQ. The CDR3 runs to 15 residues. The trim removed 0 bases at V and 5 bases at J, leaving 7 bases unmatched. The DNA for the CDR3 is TGCGCCAGCAGCTTGGCCACAGGGGTAGGGACTGAAGCTTTCTTT. Amino acids: CASSLATGVGTEAFF.

This clone occurred once. The chain combines TRBV20-1 with TRBJ2-7, with D possibly being TRBD1 (5 bases). Germline assignment: CDR1 DFQATT and CDR2 SNEGSKA (reference sequence). CDR3 size: 10 residues. The V and J ends lost 4 bases and 6 bases respectively, with 7 bases between them. CDR3 coding DNA: TGCAGTGCTATAGGGGCCGAGCAGTACTTC. Translated, it gives CSAIGAEQYF.

The CDR3 loop reads CASGYSFAGNTIYF. CDR3 DNA sequence: TGTGCCAGCGGGTACAGCTTTGCTGGAAACACCATATATTTT. V usage is TRBV28 and J usage is TRBJ1-3; D remains unclear. Germline CDR1 reads MDHEN; CDR2 reads SYDVKM. V was pared by 8 bases and J by 2 bases, with 13 bases between. The CDR3 consists of 14 residues.

The V and J genes are TRBV10-2 and TRBJ2-7; perhaps TRBD2 as D (6 bases). The CDR3 extends over 15 amino acids. The germline V gene has CDR1 WSHSY and CDR2 SAAADI. V shed 0 bases and J shed 4 bases, with 13 bases lying between them. In nucleotides, the CDR3 is TGCGCCAGCAGTGAGTCGTCTAGCGCGTTATACGAGCAGTACTTC. Its translation: CASSESSSALYEQYF.

V gene TRBV5-1 combines with J gene TRBJ2-5; possibly TRBD1 for D (6 bases). Trimming took 4 bases from V and 5 from J, leaving 18 bases between them. The CDR3 spans 15 residues. Germline V CDR1 and CDR2: SGHRS, YFSETQ. The CDR3 is CASSEGTFDGETQYF. The DNA of the CDR3 is TGCGCCAGCAGCGAAGGGACATTTGACGGGGAGACCCAGTACTTC. The full variable domain, rest sourced from reference TRBV5-1 and TRBJ2-5, is KAGVTQTPRYLIKTRGQQVTLSCSPISGHRSVSWYQQTPGQGLQFLFEYFSETQRNKGNFPGRFSGRQFSNSRSEMNVSTLELGDSALYLCASSEGTFDGETQYFGPGTRLLVL.

The chain couples TRBV7-8 to TRBJ2-1; maybe TRBD1 (6 bases). This CDR3 spans 15 amino acids. With 5 bases removed from V and 5 bases from J, the gap between germline ends came to 16 bases. In germline, CDR1 is SGHVS, CDR2 FQNEAQ. Here the CDR3 reads CASSPWGLRNNEQFF. CDR3 DNA: TGTGCCAGCAGCCCGTGGGGGCTCAGGAACAATGAGCAGTTCTTC.

V and J are TRBV2 and TRBJ2-3; TRBD1 agrees at 7 bases. The J call may be incorrect, as the DNA end agrees better with TRBJ1-5. In germline, CDR1 is SNHLY, CDR2 FYNNEI. CDR3 length: 17 residues. The CDR3, as DNA: TGTGCCAGCAGTGAAATCGCTAGCGGGAGGGGGACAGATACGCAGCATTTT. Translated, it gives CASSEIASGRGTDTQHF.

This clone showed up many times. This chain's CDR3 is CATSPRSAGANVLTF. The CDR3 DNA follows: TGTGCCACCAGCCCCCGGTCCGCCGGGGCCAACGTCCTGACTTTC. The V gene is TRBV15, the J gene TRBJ2-6; D unresolved. The germline gives CDR1 LNHNV, CDR2 YYDKDF (reference sequence). The V end was cut by 5 bases, the J end by 4 bases, with 12 bases between. The CDR3 runs to 15 residues.

The chain combines TRBV28 with TRBJ2-6, with D perhaps TRBD1 (5 bases). Trimming took off 6 bases at V and 6 bases at J, with 12 bases between the two ends. The length of the CDR3 is 14 residues. Per the germline V gene, CDR1 is MDHEN and CDR2 is SYDVKM. CDR3 residues: CASRPQGVANVLTF. The CDR3 DNA follows: TGTGCCAGCAGACCGCAGGGTGTGGCCAACGTCCTGACTTTC.

The chain uses TRBV6-5 and TRBJ2-5, with 9 bases that match TRBD2. Germline lookup yields CDR1 MNHEY and CDR2 SVGAGI. The CDR3 contains 15 residues. V gave up 9 bases and J gave up 1 base; unmatched junction bases: 9. CDR3 in amino acids: CARSGRITSQETQYF. The CDR3 nucleotides are TGTGCCAGGAGCGGGAGGATCACCAGCCAAGAGACCCAGTACTTC.

The chain combines TRBV18 with TRBJ2-1; 10 bases are shared with TRBD2. Germline values: CDR1 KGHSH, CDR2 LQKENI. This CDR3 is built from 15 residues. V trimming: 3 bases; J trimming: 10 bases; junction bases outside the gene matches: 9. The CDR3 reads CASSPGLAGDDEQFF. The CDR3 DNA follows: TGTGCCAGCTCACCTGGTCTAGCGGGAGATGACGAGCAGTTCTTC.

This clone has just a few counts. The chain is built from TRBV5-1 and TRBJ2-1; TRBD2 aligns across 10 bases. The V gene end was trimmed by 4 bases and the J gene end by 9 bases; junction bases not matched to a gene: 7. CDR1 is SGHRS and CDR2 is YFSETQ in the germline V gene. The CDR3 has 14 amino acids. The CDR3 bases are TGCGCCAGCAGCGACGCTAGCGGGAGTAGTGAGCAGTTCTTC. Protein: CASSDASGSSEQFF.